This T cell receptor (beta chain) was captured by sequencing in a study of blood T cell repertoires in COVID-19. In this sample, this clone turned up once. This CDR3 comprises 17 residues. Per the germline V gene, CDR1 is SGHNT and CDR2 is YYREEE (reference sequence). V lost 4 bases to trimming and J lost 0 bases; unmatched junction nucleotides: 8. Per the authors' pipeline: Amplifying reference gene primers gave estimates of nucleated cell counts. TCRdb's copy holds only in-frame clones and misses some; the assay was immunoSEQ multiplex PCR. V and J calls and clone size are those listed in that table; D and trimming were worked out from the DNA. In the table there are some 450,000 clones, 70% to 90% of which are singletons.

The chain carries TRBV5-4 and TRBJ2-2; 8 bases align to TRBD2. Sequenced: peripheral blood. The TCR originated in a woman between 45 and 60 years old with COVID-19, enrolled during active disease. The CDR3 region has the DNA TGTGCCAGCAGCCCGGGGGGGCTGACTGCGAACACCGGGGAGCTGTTTTTT. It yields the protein CASSPGGLTANTGELFF.